Below, 26 T cell receptor beta chains from the same sample are listed, as sequenced in a study of T cell changes during pregnancy in multiple sclerosis. TCRdb's copy holds only in-frame clones and misses some; the assay was immunoSEQ multiplex PCR. The top ten hold approximately 1.5% of the sample, which has around 60,000 clones, roughly 92% seen once. The source material was peripheral blood, sampled in the second trimester of pregnancy. The receptors here all came from a female donor with multiple sclerosis, enrolled in a pregnancy study.

The chain carries TRBV10-3 and TRBJ2-5, with 7 nucleotides matching TRBD2. Germline lookup yields CDR1 ENHRY and CDR2 SYGVKD. With V trimmed by 8 bases and J by 3 bases, 12 bases remained unmatched. CDR3 size: 15 residues. In DNA form, the CDR3 reads TGTGCCATCGGTGGGGCTAGCGGATCCGAAGAGACCCAGTACTTC. It codes for CAIGGASGSEETQYF.

The chain joins TRBV28 to TRBJ2-7; TRBD1 matches 7 bases. The germline gives CDR1 MDHEN, CDR2 SYDVKM. CDR3 length equals 14 residues. With 5 bases clipped from V and 4 bases from J, the junction kept 8 bases outside the gene matches. CDR3 region: CASSAGDRHYEQYF. DNA of the CDR3: TGTGCCAGCAGTGCCGGGGACAGACATTACGAGCAGTACTTC.

This chain links TRBV4-3 with TRBJ2-1; no firm D call. V was cut by 0 bases and J by 10 bases, with 10 bases left in between. There are 13 residues in the CDR3. Germline CDR1 LGHNA, CDR2 YSLEER. The CDR3 DNA follows: TGCGCCAGCAGCCAAGATCAAGTTCAGGAGCAGTTCTTC. Translation: CASSQDQVQEQFF.

This clone was seen just once. The V and J genes are TRBV6-5 and TRBJ1-5; D is undetermined. The germline V gene has CDR1 MNHEY and CDR2 SVGAGI. Trimming removed 0 bases from V and 0 bases from J, with 3 bases in between. The CDR3 totals 14 residues. CDR3 sequence reads: CASSYSYSNQPQHF. The CDR3 DNA reads TGTGCCAGCAGTTACTCATATAGCAATCAGCCCCAGCATTTT.

There are a few counts of this clone. The chain links TRBV5-1 to TRBJ1-2, with D perhaps matching TRBD1 (5 bases). Germline CDR1 SGHRS, CDR2 YFSETQ. CDR3 length equals 12 residues. Trimming took 0 bases from V and 5 from J, leaving 5 bases between them. The CDR3 nucleotides are TGCGCCAGCAGCTTGGCAGGGTATGGCTACACCTTC. Translating it yields CASSLAGYGYTF.

The rearrangement links TRBV27 to TRBJ2-7; 11 bases align to TRBD1. The V gene end was trimmed by 6 bases and the J gene end by 3 bases; junction bases not matched to a gene: 7. The CDR3 has 15 amino acids. Germline lookup yields CDR1 MNHEY and CDR2 SMNVEV (reference sequence). The CDR3 region is CASSPGTGGIYEQYF. CDR3 bases: TGTGCCAGCAGCCCCGGGACAGGGGGTATCTACGAGCAGTACTTC.

There are a few counts of this clone. This chain uses TRBV6-1 with TRBJ2-5; 14 bases line up with TRBD2. The trim removed 4 bases at V and 4 bases at J, leaving 2 bases unmatched. The germline CDR1 and CDR2 sequences are MNHNS and SASEGT. This CDR3 has 15 amino acids. The CDR3 DNA reads TGTGCCAGCAGTGGACTAGCGGGAGGGCCAGAGACCCAGTACTTC. Encoded protein: CASSGLAGGPETQYF.

The genes are TRBV7-3 and TRBJ2-5; a weak D match, TRBD1 (5 bases). This CDR3 region has 14 residues. V was trimmed by 5 bases and J by 5 bases, leaving 15 bases between them. Germline V gene lookup returns CDR1 SGHTA and CDR2 FQGTGA. The CDR3 sequence is CASSPQGGRETQYF. The CDR3 bases are TGTGCCAGCAGCCCCCAGGGTGGTCGGGAGACCCAGTACTTC.

The rearrangement joins TRBV5-4 to TRBJ1-1; D uncertain. Trimming took 7 bases from V and 2 from J, leaving 15 bases between them. Germline CDR1 SGHNT, CDR2 YYREEE (reference sequence). The CDR3 runs 14 residues. CDR3 in amino acids: CASVKSTGNTEAFF. The CDR3 bases are TGTGCCAGCGTAAAATCGACGGGAAACACTGAAGCTTTCTTT.

The V call is TRBV19, the J call TRBJ2-1, with 8 bases fitting TRBD2. The germline gives CDR1 LNHDA, CDR2 SQIVND (reference sequence). J was trimmed by 8 bases and V by 6 bases; bases with no gene match: 9. The CDR3 length is 14 residues. CDR3 coding DNA: TGTGCCAGTAGGACCCAGCGGGAGCGGGATGAGCAGTTCTTC. It codes for CASRTQRERDEQFF.

The chain has TRBV14 and TRBJ1-5; D unclear. Germline V gene sequence: CDR1 SGHDN, CDR2 FVKESK. Trimming removed 4 bases from V and 9 bases from J, with 7 bases in between. This CDR3 is 11 amino acids long. The chain's CDR3 is CASSRRWPQHF. The DNA for the CDR3 is TGTGCCAGCAGCCGCCGGTGGCCCCAGCATTTT.

The CDR3, as DNA: TGTGCCAGCAGCTCTCAGGGGCTGCACAATGGCTACACCTTC. Amino acids: CASSSQGLHNGYTF. The V call is TRBV5-4, the J call TRBJ1-2, with D perhaps matching TRBD1 (6 bases). V lost 3 bases, J lost 6 bases, and 15 bases lay in between. This CDR3 has 14 amino acids. Germline CDR1 reads SGHNT; CDR2 reads YYREEE (reference sequence).

The chain employs TRBV7-9 and TRBJ1-4, with unresolved D. V gave up 3 bases and J gave up 8 bases, with 13 bases separating them. The germline CDR1 and CDR2 sequences are SEHNR and FQNEAQ (reference sequence). This CDR3 is built from 14 residues. The CDR3 DNA reads TGTGCCAGCAGCTTTCTTGGTGGGGAGGAAAAACTGTTTTTT. Encoded protein: CASSFLGGEEKLFF.

The chain links TRBV4-1 to TRBJ2-7; 11 bases match TRBD2. Germline loops: CDR1 MGHRA, CDR2 YSYEKL. This CDR3 has 16 residues. Losses at the gene ends were 3 bases for V and 3 bases for J; bases not matched to a gene: 7. The CDR3 bases are TGCGCCAGCAGCCAGATTTGGGGACTAGCGGACTACGAGCAGTACTTC. As protein: CASSQIWGLADYEQYF.

CDR3 in amino acids: CASSGGAAGVETQYF. In nucleotides, the CDR3 is TGTGCCAGCTCGGGAGGGGCTGCGGGGGTAGAGACCCAGTACTTC. The rearrangement links TRBV5-4 to TRBJ2-5; 8 nucleotides match TRBD2. Trimming took 7 bases from V and 4 from J; bases not matched to a gene: 12. The CDR3 loop spans 15 amino acids. Germline CDR1 reads SGHNT; CDR2 reads YYREEE (reference sequence).

This rearrangement joins TRBV5-1 to TRBJ1-1, with 10 bases lining up with TRBD1. The CDR3 totals 15 residues. Germline V CDR1 and CDR2: SGHRS, YFSETQ. J lost 6 bases, V lost 4 bases, and 9 bases had no gene match. The CDR3 loop is CASSPRTGGRPEAFF. The CDR3 nucleotides read TGCGCCAGCAGCCCCAGGACAGGGGGAAGACCTGAAGCTTTCTTT.

The rearrangement uses TRBV28 and TRBJ1-1; D perhaps matches TRBD1 (6 bases). Germline assignment: CDR1 MDHEN and CDR2 SYDVKM. The V end lost 2 bases, the J end lost 1 base, and 14 bases lay between the germline ends. The CDR3 loop spans 16 amino acids. DNA of the CDR3: TGTGCCAGCAGTTTAGGGTCGGGGGGCTCGAACACTGAAGCTTTCTTT. It codes for CASSLGSGGSNTEAFF.

V is TRBV5-1 and J is TRBJ2-5, with 11 bases fitting TRBD2. The V and J ends lost 2 bases and 2 bases, in that order; junction bases with no gene match: 5. CDR3 length equals 16 residues. CDR1 is SGHRS and CDR2 is YFSETQ in the germline V gene. Written as DNA, the CDR3 is TGCGCCAGCAGCTTTAAACTAGCGGGAGTACAAGAGACCCAGTACTTC. This gives the protein CASSFKLAGVQETQYF.

This clone has only one observation. The V and J genes are TRBV10-3 and TRBJ2-1; 12 nucleotides align to TRBD1. The germline V gene has CDR1 ENHRY and CDR2 SYGVKD. The CDR3 is made up of 15 amino acids. The junction had 2 bases not matched to a gene; V was cut back by 4 bases and J by 4 bases. CDR3 bases: TGTGCCATCAGTGCGGGACAGGGGGCTTACAATGAGCAGTTCTTC. This gives the protein CAISAGQGAYNEQFF.

CDR3 residues: CASRVGTGGGYEQFF. The CDR3 DNA reads as TGTGCCAGCAGGGTAGGGACAGGGGGCGGGTATGAGCAGTTCTTC. V usage is TRBV2 and J usage is TRBJ2-1; TRBD1 agrees at 12 bases. There are 15 residues in the CDR3. Germline V gene lookup returns CDR1 SNHLY and CDR2 FYNNEI. J was trimmed by 8 bases and V by 6 bases; bases with no gene match: 8.

The rearrangement uses TRBV30 and TRBJ1-5, with 8 bases aligning to TRBD1. There are 14 residues in the CDR3. Germline V gene sequence: CDR1 GTSNPN, CDR2 SVGIG (reference sequence). After removal of 1 base from V and 5 bases from J, the junction contained 4 bases not matched to a gene. CDR3 protein: CAWSAGGSHQPQHF. The CDR3 DNA reads as TGTGCCTGGAGTGCAGGGGGCAGCCATCAGCCCCAGCATTTT.

The genes are TRBV29-1 and TRBJ2-7, with D possibly TRBD2 on 6 matching bases. Germline V gives CDR1 SQVTM, CDR2 ANQGSEA. The germline V and J ends were trimmed by 5 bases and 5 bases, with 34 bases remaining between them. The CDR3 loop spans 19 amino acids. The CDR3 here is CSVRPRGGGGKSQLNEQYF. The CDR3 DNA follows: TGCAGCGTTCGGCCTCGGGGTGGGGGAGGAAAATCCCAGCTCAACGAGCAGTACTTC.

With respect to this clone: A clone one base away is much larger, so this may be a read error. At the DNA level, this CDR3 is encoded by other sequences in the same sample as well. V usage is TRBV27 and J usage is TRBJ1-2, with 11 bases that match TRBD1. The CDR3 spans 13 residues. Germline CDR1 is MNHEY and CDR2 is SMNVEV (reference sequence). V shed 8 bases, J shed 11 bases, and the junction held 10 bases outside the gene matches. The CDR3 DNA reads TGTGCCAGCCCTGAGGACAGGGGGCACGGTTACACCTTC. It specifies CASPEDRGHGYTF.

This chain joins TRBV18 and TRBJ2-7; 7 bases line up with TRBD2. V shed 1 base, J shed 4 bases, and the junction held 4 bases outside the gene matches. Per germline, CDR1 KGHSH and CDR2 LQKENI. The CDR3 loop spans 14 amino acids. CDR3 DNA sequence: TGTGCCAGCTCACCACAACGGGGGGAGTACGAGCAGTACTTC. It encodes CASSPQRGEYEQYF.

V is TRBV28 and J is TRBJ2-1; 8 positions match TRBD1. The germline CDR1 and CDR2 sequences are MDHEN and SYDVKM. There are 16 residues in the CDR3. V shed 2 bases and J 7 bases; nucleotides not matched to a gene: 10. The CDR3 region is CASSLGGQGARNEQFF. CDR3 nucleotides: TGTGCCAGCAGTTTAGGAGGGCAGGGGGCACGGAATGAGCAGTTCTTC.

This clone was seen more than once but under ten times. This rearrangement joins TRBV6-6 to TRBJ1-1, with D perhaps matching TRBD1 (5 bases). CDR1 MNHNY and CDR2 SVGAGI come from the germline V gene (reference sequence). Between the trimmed V and J ends, which lost 3 bases and 3 bases, there was a span of 8 bases. The CDR3 has 13 amino acids. CDR3 loop: CASSYTRDTEAFF. For the CDR3, the DNA is TGTGCCAGCAGTTATACCAGGGACACTGAAGCTTTCTTT.